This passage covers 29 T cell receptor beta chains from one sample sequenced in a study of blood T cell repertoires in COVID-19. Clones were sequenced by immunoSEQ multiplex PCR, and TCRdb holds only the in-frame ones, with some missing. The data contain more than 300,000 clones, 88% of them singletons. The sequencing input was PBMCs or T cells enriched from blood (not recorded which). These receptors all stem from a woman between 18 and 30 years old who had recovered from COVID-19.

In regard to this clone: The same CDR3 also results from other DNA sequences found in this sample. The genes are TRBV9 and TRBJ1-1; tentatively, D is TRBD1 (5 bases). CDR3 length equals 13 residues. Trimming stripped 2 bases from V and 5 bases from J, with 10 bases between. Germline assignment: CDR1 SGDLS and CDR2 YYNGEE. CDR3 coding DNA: TGTGCCAGCAGCGTGGGGGGGAGTACTGAAGCTTTCTTT. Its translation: CASSVGGSTEAFF.

The CDR3 is CASSSRSRRAYEQYF. CDR3 in DNA: TGTGCCAGCAGTTCCCGGTCAAGGAGGGCCTACGAGCAGTACTTC. The J gene is TRBJ2-7, the V gene TRBV6-2 or TRBV6-3, with D possibly matching TRBD2 (6 bases). Germline V lookup: CDR1 MNHEY, CDR2 SVGEGT. Trimming cost V 4 bases and J 2 bases, with 15 bases left between them. The CDR3 runs 15 residues.

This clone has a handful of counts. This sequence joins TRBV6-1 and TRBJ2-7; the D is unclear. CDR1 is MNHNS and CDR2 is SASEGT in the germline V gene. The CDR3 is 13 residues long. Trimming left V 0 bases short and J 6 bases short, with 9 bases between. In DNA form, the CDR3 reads TGTGCCAGCAGTGAAGCGGCGAGGAGCGAGCAGTACTTC. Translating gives CASSEAARSEQYF.

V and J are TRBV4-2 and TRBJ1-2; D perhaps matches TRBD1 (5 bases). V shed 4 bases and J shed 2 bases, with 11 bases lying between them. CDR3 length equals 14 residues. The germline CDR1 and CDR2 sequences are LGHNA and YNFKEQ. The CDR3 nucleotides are TGTGCCAGCAGCCCTGGCAGGGAAAACTATGGCTACACCTTC. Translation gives CASSPGRENYGYTF.

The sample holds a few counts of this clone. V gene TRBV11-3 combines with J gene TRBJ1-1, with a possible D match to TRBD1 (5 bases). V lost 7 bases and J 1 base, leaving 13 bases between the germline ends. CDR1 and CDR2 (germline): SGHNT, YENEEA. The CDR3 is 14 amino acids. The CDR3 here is CASTPHRWNTEAFF. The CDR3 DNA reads TGTGCCAGCACCCCCCACAGGTGGAACACTGAAGCTTTCTTT.

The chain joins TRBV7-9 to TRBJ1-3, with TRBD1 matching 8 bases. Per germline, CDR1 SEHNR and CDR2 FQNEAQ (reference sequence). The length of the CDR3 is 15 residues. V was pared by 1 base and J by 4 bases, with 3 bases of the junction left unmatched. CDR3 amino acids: CASSLGQGQGNTIYF. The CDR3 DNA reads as TGTGCCAGCAGCTTAGGACAGGGGCAAGGAAACACCATATATTTT.

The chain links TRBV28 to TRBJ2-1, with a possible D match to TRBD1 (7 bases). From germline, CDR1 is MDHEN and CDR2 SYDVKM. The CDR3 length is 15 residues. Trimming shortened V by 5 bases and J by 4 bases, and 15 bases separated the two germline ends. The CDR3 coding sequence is TGTGCCAGCAGTCAGGGGGGCCGGGCTTACAATGAGCAGTTCTTC. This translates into CASSQGGRAYNEQFF.

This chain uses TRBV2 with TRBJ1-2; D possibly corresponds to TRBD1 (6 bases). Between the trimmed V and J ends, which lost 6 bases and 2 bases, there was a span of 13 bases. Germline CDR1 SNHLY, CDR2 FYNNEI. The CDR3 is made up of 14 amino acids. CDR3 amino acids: CASSGLGQNYGYTF. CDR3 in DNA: TGTGCCAGCAGCGGCCTCGGACAGAACTATGGCTACACCTTC.

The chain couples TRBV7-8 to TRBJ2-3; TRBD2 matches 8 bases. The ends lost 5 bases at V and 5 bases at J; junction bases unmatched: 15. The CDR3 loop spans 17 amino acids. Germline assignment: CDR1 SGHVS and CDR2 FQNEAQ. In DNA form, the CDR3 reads TGTGCCAGCAGCCATCCGCGGGGCGGGGGGCAGGGAGATACGCAGTATTTT. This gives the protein CASSHPRGGGQGDTQYF.

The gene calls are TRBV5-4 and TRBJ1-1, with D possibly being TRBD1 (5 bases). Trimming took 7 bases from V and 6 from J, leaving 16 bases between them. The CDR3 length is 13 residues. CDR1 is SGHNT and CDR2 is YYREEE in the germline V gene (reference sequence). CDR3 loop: CASAFGTRAEAFF. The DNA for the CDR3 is TGTGCCAGCGCCTTTGGAACCAGGGCTGAAGCTTTCTTT.

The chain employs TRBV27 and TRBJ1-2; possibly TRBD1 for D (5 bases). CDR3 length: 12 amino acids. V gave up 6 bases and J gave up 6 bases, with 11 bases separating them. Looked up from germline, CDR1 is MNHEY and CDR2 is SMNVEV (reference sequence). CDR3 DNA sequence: TGTGCCAGCAGGCGGGGGGGTGATGGCTACACCTTC. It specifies CASRRGGDGYTF.

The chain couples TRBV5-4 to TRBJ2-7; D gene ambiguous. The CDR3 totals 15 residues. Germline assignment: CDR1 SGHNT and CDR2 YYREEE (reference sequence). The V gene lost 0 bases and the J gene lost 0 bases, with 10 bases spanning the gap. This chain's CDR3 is CASSLGLSSSYEQYF. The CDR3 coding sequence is TGTGCCAGCAGCTTGGGACTCTCCAGCTCCTACGAGCAGTACTTC.

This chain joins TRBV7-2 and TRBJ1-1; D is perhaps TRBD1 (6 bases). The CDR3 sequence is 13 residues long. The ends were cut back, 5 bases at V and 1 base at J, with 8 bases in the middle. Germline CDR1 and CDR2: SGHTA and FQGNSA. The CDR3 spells CASSHRENTEAFF. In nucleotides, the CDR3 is TGTGCCAGCAGCCACAGGGAGAACACTGAAGCTTTCTTT.

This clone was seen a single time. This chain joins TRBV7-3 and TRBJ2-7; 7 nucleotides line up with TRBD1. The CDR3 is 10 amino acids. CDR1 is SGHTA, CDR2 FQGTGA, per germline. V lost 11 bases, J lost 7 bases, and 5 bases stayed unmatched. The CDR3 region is CAGTADEQYF. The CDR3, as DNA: TGTGCCGGGACAGCCGATGAGCAGTACTTC.

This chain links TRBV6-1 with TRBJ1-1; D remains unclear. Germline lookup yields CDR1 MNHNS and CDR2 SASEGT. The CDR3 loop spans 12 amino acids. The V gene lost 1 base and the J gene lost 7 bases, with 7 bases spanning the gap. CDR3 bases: TGTGCCAGCAGTGAAGTCGCGTATGAAGCTTTCTTT. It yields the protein CASSEVAYEAFF.

This CDR3 is CASSSNLGRETGELFF. DNA for the CDR3: TGTGCCAGCAGTTCGAATCTCGGACGGGAGACCGGGGAGCTGTTTTTT. V gene TRBV27 combines with J gene TRBJ2-2, with a tentative D call TRBD2 (6 bases). CDR3 length equals 16 residues. Germline values: CDR1 MNHEY, CDR2 SMNVEV (reference sequence). V was pared by 4 bases and J by 5 bases, with 17 bases between.

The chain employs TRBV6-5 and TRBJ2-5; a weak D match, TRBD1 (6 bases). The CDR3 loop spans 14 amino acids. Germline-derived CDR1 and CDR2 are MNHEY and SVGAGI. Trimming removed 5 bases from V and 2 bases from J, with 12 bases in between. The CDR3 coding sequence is TGTGCCAGCAGTCGGACAGTGGGACAAGAGACCCAGTACTTC. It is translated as CASSRTVGQETQYF.

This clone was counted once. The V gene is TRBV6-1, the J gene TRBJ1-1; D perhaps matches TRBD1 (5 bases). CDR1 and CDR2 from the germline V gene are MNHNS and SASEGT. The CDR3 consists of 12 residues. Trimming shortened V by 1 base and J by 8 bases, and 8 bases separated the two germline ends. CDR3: CASSEGGREAFF. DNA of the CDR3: TGTGCCAGCAGTGAAGGGGGCCGGGAAGCTTTCTTT.

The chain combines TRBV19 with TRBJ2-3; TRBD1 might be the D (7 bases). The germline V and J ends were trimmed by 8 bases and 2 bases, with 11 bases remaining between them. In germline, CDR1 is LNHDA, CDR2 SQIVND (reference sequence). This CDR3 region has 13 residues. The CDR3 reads CASRRGLTDTQYF. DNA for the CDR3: TGTGCCAGTCGGAGGGGGCTCACAGATACGCAGTATTTT.

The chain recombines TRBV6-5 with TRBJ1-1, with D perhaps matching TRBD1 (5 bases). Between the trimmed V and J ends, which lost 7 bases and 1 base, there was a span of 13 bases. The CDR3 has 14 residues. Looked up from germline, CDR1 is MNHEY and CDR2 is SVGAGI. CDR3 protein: CASTETVQNTEAFF. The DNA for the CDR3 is TGTGCCAGCACCGAGACAGTACAGAACACTGAAGCTTTCTTT.

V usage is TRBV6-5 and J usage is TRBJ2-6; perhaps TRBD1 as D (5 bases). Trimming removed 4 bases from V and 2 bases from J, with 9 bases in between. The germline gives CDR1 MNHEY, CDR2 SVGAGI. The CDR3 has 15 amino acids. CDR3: CASSSQGTGANVLTF. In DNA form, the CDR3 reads TGTGCCAGCAGTTCGCAGGGCACTGGGGCCAACGTCCTGACTTTC.

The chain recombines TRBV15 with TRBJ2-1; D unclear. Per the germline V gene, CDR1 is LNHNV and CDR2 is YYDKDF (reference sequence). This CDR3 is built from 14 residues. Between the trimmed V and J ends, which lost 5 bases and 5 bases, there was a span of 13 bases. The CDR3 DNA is TGTGCCACCAGCCTCAGGTGGCTGAACAATGAGCAGTTCTTC. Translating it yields CATSLRWLNNEQFF.

CDR3 sequence (DNA): TGTGCCAGCAGTTCGAGCGGGGTTGGCACCGGGGAGCTGTTTTTT. Translating it yields CASSSSGVGTGELFF. J is TRBJ2-2 and V is TRBV27; 7 nucleotides line up with TRBD2. The trim removed 4 bases at V and 4 bases at J, leaving 6 bases unmatched. Germline CDR1 and CDR2: MNHEY and SMNVEV (reference sequence). The CDR3 length is 15 residues.

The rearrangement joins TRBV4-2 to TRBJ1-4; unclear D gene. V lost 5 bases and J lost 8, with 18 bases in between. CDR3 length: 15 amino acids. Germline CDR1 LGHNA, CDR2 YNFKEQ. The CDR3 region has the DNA TGTGCCAGCAGCGAGTTTGATAGGTCCGGGGAAAAACTGTTTTTT. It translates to CASSEFDRSGEKLFF.

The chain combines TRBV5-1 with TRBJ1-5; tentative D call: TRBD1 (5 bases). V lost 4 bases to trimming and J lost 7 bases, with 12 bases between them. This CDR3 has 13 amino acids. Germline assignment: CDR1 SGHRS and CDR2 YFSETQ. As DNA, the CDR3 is TGCGCCAGCAGCCCTGGGGCAGGGCAGCCCCAGCATTTT. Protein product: CASSPGAGQPQHF.

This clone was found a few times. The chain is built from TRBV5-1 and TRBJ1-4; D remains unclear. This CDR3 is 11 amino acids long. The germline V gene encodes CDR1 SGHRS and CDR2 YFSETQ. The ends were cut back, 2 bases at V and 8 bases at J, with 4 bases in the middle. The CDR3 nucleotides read TGCGCCAGCAGCTTTGGCGAAAAACTGTTTTTT. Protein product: CASSFGEKLFF.

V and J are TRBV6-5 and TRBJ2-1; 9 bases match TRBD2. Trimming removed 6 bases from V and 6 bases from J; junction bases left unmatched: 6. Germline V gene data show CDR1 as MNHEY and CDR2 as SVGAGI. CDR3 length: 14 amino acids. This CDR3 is CASRAGTSLNEQFF. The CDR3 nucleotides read TGTGCCAGCAGGGCCGGGACTAGCCTCAATGAGCAGTTCTTC.

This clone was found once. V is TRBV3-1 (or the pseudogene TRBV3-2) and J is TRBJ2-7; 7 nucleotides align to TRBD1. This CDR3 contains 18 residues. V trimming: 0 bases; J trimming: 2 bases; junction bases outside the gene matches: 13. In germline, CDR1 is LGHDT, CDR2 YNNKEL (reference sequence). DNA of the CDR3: TGTGCCAGCAGCCAAGAAGTAGACCGTCAGGGGGAGACCTACGAGCAGTACTTC. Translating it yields CASSQEVDRQGETYEQYF.

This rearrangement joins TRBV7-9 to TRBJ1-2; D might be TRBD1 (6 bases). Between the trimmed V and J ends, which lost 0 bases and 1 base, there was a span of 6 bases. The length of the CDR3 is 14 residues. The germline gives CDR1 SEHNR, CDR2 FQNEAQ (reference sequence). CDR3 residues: CASSLAGGNYGYTF. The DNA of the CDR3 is TGTGCCAGCAGCTTAGCAGGGGGTAACTATGGCTACACCTTC.